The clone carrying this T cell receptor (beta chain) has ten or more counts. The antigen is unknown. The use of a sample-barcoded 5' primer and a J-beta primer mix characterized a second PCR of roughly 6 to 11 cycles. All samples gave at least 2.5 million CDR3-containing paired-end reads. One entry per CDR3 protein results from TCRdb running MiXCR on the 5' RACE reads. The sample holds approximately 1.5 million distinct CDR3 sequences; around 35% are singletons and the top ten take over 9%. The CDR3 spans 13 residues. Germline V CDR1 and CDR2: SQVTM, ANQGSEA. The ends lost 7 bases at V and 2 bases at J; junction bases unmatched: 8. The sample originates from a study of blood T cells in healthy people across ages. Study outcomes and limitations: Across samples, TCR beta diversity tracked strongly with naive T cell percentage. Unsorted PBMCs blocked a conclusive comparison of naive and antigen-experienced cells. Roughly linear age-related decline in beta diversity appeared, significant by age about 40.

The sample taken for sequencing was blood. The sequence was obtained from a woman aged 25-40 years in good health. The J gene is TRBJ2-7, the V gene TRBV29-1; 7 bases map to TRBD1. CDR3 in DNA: TGCAGCGCTAAGAGGGGGCAGCCCTACGAGCAGTACTTC. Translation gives CSAKRGQPYEQYF.